This TCR beta chain emerged from a study of cytomegalovirus exposure and HLA in healthy donors. In the case of this clone: The antigen remains unidentified. Other DNA sequences in this sample translate to the same CDR3.

Study results and caveats: Accounts indicate the classifier identified cytomegalovirus status with strong specificity and sensitivity. With later analysis, a missense DCLRE1C variant became linked to TCR beta V- and J-gene trimming. A later analysis found TCR association rates differed by HLA locus, highest for DRB1 and lowest for HLA-C.

Use of 60 Vbeta and 13 Jbeta primers characterized the PCR. As handled by the study authors: There were around 78 million unique TCR beta chains by a later count, and about 12 million of them were shared. TCRdb's table, derived via immunoSEQ multiplex PCR, lists solely in-frame clones and lacks some. V and J calls and clone size are as listed in that table; D and trimming were resolved from the DNA. Counted here are roughly 120,000 clones, 80% to 90% occurring once; the ten biggest clones make up 0.85% to 1.4%. This CDR3 has 14 amino acids. The ends lost 4 bases at V and 1 base at J; junction bases unmatched: 5. Germline assignment: CDR1 SGDLS and CDR2 YYNGEE.

Sequenced material: PBMCs. The chain carries TRBV9 and TRBJ2-7; 7 bases agree with TRBD1. The clonotype originates from a woman aged 25 to 39 in good health and CMV-seronegative. Here the CDR3 reads CASSPWTGSYEQYF. The CDR3 nucleotides read TGTGCCAGCAGCCCATGGACAGGATCCTACGAGCAGTACTTC.